This entry lists 30 T cell receptor beta chains sequenced from one sample in a study of T cells in Graves' hyperthyroidism and ophthalmopathy. What was amplified from RNA transcripts were TCR beta CDR3 regions. The primer set for the first-round RT-PCR of the TCR CDR3 was HTBI. In TCRdb, the multiplex PCR reads were re-called with MiXCR into one record per CDR3 protein. The sample lists hundreds of thousands of distinct CDR3 sequences, approximately 19% seen once, with 16% in the top ten. Specimen: blood. The source of these receptors is a woman in her forties or fifties with Graves' hyperthyroidism that later progressed to Graves' ophthalmopathy.

V is TRBV29-1 and J is TRBJ1-5; D is possibly TRBD1 (5 bases). The CDR3 has 12 residues. In germline, CDR1 is SQVTM, CDR2 ANQGSEA. V was trimmed by 4 bases and J by 1 base, leaving 5 bases between them. DNA for the CDR3: TGCAGCGTTGGACAGAGCAATCAGCCCCAGCATTTT. It codes for CSVGQSNQPQHF.

The rearrangement links TRBV25-1 to TRBJ1-1; a possible D gene is TRBD1 (5 bases). This CDR3 is 13 amino acids long. The germline V gene has CDR1 MGHDK and CDR2 SYGVNS. V lost 1 base to trimming and J lost 7 bases, with 10 bases between them. CDR3 sequence (DNA): TGTGCCAGCAGTGAATTTGGGGGTTTTGAAGCTTTCTTT. This gives the protein CASSEFGGFEAFF.

This clonotype has only a few counts. The V gene is TRBV7-9, the J gene TRBJ2-1; 7 positions agree with TRBD2. The V and J ends lost 10 bases and 8 bases, in that order; junction bases with no gene match: 11. Per germline, CDR1 SEHNR and CDR2 FQNEAQ (reference sequence). The CDR3 has 13 amino acids. The CDR3, as DNA: TGTGCCACCCTGTACGGAGCGGGGTATGAGCAGTTCTTC. It translates to CATLYGAGYEQFF.

This clonotype was observed at least ten times. The chain couples TRBV18 to TRBJ2-5; D uncertain. The CDR3 covers 14 residues. Germline CDR1 is KGHSH and CDR2 is LQKENI. V was shortened by 3 bases and J by 0 bases, with 8 bases between the two germline ends. The CDR3 protein is CASSPSKDQETQYF. In nucleotides, the CDR3 is TGTGCCAGCTCACCTTCTAAAGACCAAGAGACCCAGTACTTC.

This clonotype was seen a few times. The V gene is TRBV19, the J gene TRBJ2-5; D not certain. This CDR3 has 16 amino acids. V was clipped by 6 bases and J by 2 bases, with 19 bases between them. Germline loops: CDR1 LNHDA, CDR2 SQIVND (reference sequence). The CDR3 coding sequence is TGTGCCAGTAGGAATCCGGGCAGTCCCGTACAAGAGACCCAGTACTTC. Protein sequence: CASRNPGSPVQETQYF.

At least ten counts were recorded for this clonotype. This chain links TRBV20-1 with TRBJ1-1, with D hard to call. CDR3 length equals 15 residues. Trimming left V 7 bases short and J 6 bases short, with 24 bases between. Per the germline V gene, CDR1 is DFQATT and CDR2 is SNEGSKA (reference sequence). CDR3 sequence (DNA): TGCAGTGTTAGGGTTCGGGTTGGGGTAAGCCCTGAAGCTTTCTTT. Its protein product is CSVRVRVGVSPEAFF.

The chain recombines TRBV24-1 with TRBJ2-1, with TRBD1 matching over 12 bases. The CDR3 spans 18 residues. Germline assignment: CDR1 KGHDR and CDR2 SFDVKD. V trimming: 0 bases; J trimming: 8 bases; junction bases outside the gene matches: 10. The CDR3 reads CATSDLRTGTGGLYEQFF. CDR3 in DNA: TGTGCCACCAGTGATTTGAGAACCGGGACAGGGGGCCTATATGAGCAGTTCTTC.

This clonotype was seen only a few times. The V and J genes are TRBV3-1 and TRBJ2-2; no clear D. Germline values: CDR1 LGHDT, CDR2 YNNKEL (reference sequence). The CDR3 has 16 amino acids. Trimming removed 6 bases from V and 0 bases from J, with 14 bases in between. The CDR3 sequence is CASRPDRAPNTGELFF. In DNA, the CDR3 is TGTGCCAGCAGGCCGGACCGGGCACCGAACACCGGGGAGCTGTTTTTT.

This clonotype was seen ten or more times. CDR3 region: CSANRDSYGYTF. CDR3 sequence (DNA): TGCAGTGCAAACCGGGACAGCTATGGCTACACCTTC. The chain recombines TRBV20-1 with TRBJ1-2; 7 bases map to TRBD1. This CDR3 is built from 12 residues. The V gene end was trimmed by 6 bases and the J gene end by 4 bases; junction bases not matched to a gene: 5. The V gene's germline CDR1 is DFQATT and CDR2 SNEGSKA (reference sequence).

This clonotype was recorded at least ten times. The chain combines TRBV20-1 with TRBJ2-3; 9 bases are a match to TRBD1. Germline V gives CDR1 DFQATT, CDR2 SNEGSKA (reference sequence). The CDR3 covers 15 residues. With 1 base clipped from V and 4 bases from J, the junction kept 6 bases outside the gene matches. The CDR3 bases are TGCAGTGCTAGAGTGCGGGACAGGGATGCAGATACGCAGTATTTT. It is translated as CSARVRDRDADTQYF.

This sequence joins TRBV20-1 and TRBJ2-7; either TRBD1 or TRBD2 may supply D (5 bases each). In germline, CDR1 is DFQATT, CDR2 SNEGSKA (reference sequence). CDR3 length equals 12 residues. V lost 0 bases and J lost 3, with 6 bases in between. The CDR3 DNA reads TGCAGTGCTAGAGATGGGGGCTACGAGCAGTACTTC. Translated, it gives CSARDGGYEQYF.

The gene calls are TRBV29-1 and TRBJ1-5; no reliable D call. V lost 3 bases, J lost 4 bases, and 13 bases lay in between. The CDR3 has 14 amino acids. Germline V gene lookup returns CDR1 SQVTM and CDR2 ANQGSEA. In nucleotides, the CDR3 is TGCAGCGTTGAGGGAGTGGACCCGAATCAGCCCCAGCATTTT. Amino acid sequence: CSVEGVDPNQPQHF.

This clonotype was detected ten times or more. This sequence joins TRBV11-1 and TRBJ2-1, with a tentative D call TRBD1 (6 bases). The CDR3 extends over 13 amino acids. Germline lookup yields CDR1 SGHAT and CDR2 FQDESV (reference sequence). The germline V and J ends were trimmed by 2 bases and 7 bases, with 9 bases remaining between them. The CDR3 DNA reads as TGTGCCAGCAGCTTAAACAGGGCAAATGAGCAGTTCTTC. It encodes CASSLNRANEQFF.

This clonotype showed up many times. The V call is TRBV18, the J call TRBJ2-1, with 8 bases lining up with TRBD1. The ends lost 3 bases at V and 4 bases at J; junction bases unmatched: 5. The CDR3 loop spans 15 amino acids. Looked up from germline, CDR1 is KGHSH and CDR2 is LQKENI. The CDR3 DNA follows: TGTGCCAGCTCACCGGCGGACAGGGCGTACAATGAGCAGTTCTTC. The encoded protein is CASSPADRAYNEQFF.

This clonotype was picked up many times. This chain links TRBV20-1 with TRBJ1-2; no firm D call. This CDR3 has 13 residues. The germline V and J ends were trimmed by 6 bases and 5 bases, with 16 bases remaining between them. CDR1 is DFQATT, CDR2 SNEGSKA, per germline (reference sequence). This CDR3 reads CSAKTTDNYGYTF. CDR3 bases: TGCAGTGCAAAAACGACGGATAATTATGGCTACACCTTC.

V and J are TRBV6-1 and TRBJ2-7, with D possibly being TRBD1 or TRBD2 (5 bases each). CDR1 is MNHNS, CDR2 SASEGT, per germline. This CDR3 has 13 residues. V lost 5 bases and J 6 bases, leaving 14 bases between the germline ends. CDR3 nucleotides: TGTGCCAGCAGTATCGTTTGGGGGAGCGAGCAGTACTTC. It codes for CASSIVWGSEQYF.

This clonotype was seen at least ten times. This chain joins TRBV20-1 and TRBJ1-5; D remains ambiguous. The V gene's germline CDR1 is DFQATT and CDR2 SNEGSKA (reference sequence). The CDR3 has 12 residues. V shed 3 bases and J shed 0 bases, with 3 bases lying between them. CDR3 in amino acids: CSASRSNQPQHF. Here the CDR3 DNA reads TGCAGTGCTAGTCGTAGCAATCAGCCCCAGCATTTT.

The CDR3: CASSPLERGLYEQYF. CDR3 DNA: TGCGCCAGCAGTCCACTAGAGAGGGGACTATACGAGCAGTACTTC. This chain links TRBV5-1 with TRBJ2-7; TRBD2 matches 7 bases. V was pared by 5 bases and J by 4 bases, with 12 bases of the junction left unmatched. The CDR3 runs 15 residues. The germline V gene has CDR1 SGHRS and CDR2 YFSETQ. Full variable domain (missing parts from reference TRBV5-1 and TRBJ2-7): KAGVTQTPRYLIKTRGQQVTLSCSPISGHRSVSWYQQTPGQGLQFLFEYFSETQRNKGNFPGRFSGRQFSNSRSEMNVSTLELGDSALYLCASSPLERGLYEQYFGPGTRLTVT.

The chain couples TRBV4-1 to TRBJ2-4; TRBD2 agrees at 9 bases. The CDR3 has 17 residues. V lost 1 base and J lost 6; bases outside the gene matches: 10. Germline V CDR1 and CDR2: MGHRA, YSYEKL. CDR3 DNA sequence: TGCGCCAGCAGCCAAGTTATTAAGCGGGGGGCCGGAAACATTCAGTACTTC. It codes for CASSQVIKRGAGNIQYF.

This clonotype was counted ten times or more. This CDR3 is CASSLPLGQDNSPLHF. The DNA for the CDR3 is TGTGCCAGCAGTCTCCCCCTGGGACAGGATAATTCACCCCTCCACTTT. The chain couples TRBV28 to TRBJ1-6; 8 bases fit TRBD1. The J segment lost 5 bases and the V segment lost 5 bases, leaving 8 bases of the junction unmatched. Germline V lookup: CDR1 MDHEN, CDR2 SYDVKM. The CDR3 is 16 amino acids. The full variable domain, its missing parts supplied by reference TRBV28 and TRBJ1-6, is DVKVTQSSRYLVKRTGEKVFLECVQDMDHENMFWYRQDPGLGLRLIYFSYDVKMKEKGDIPEGYSVSREKKERFSLILESASTNQTSMYLCASSLPLGQDNSPLHFGNGTRLTVT.

V gene TRBV3-1 combines with J gene TRBJ2-1; TRBD2 agrees at 10 bases. Germline CDR1 and CDR2: LGHDT and YNNKEL (reference sequence). Losses at the gene ends were 10 bases for V and 0 bases for J; bases not matched to a gene: 6. The CDR3 totals 15 residues. This CDR3 is CATKSGGASYNEQFF. In nucleotides, the CDR3 is TGTGCCACGAAAAGCGGGGGGGCCTCCTACAATGAGCAGTTCTTC.

This clonotype was counted ten times or more. The chain carries TRBV7-2 and TRBJ1-1; TRBD1 might be the D (6 bases). Germline-derived CDR1 and CDR2 are SGHTA and FQGNSA. The CDR3 length is 17 residues. V was cut by 5 bases and J by 3 bases, with 22 bases left in between. CDR3 DNA: TGTGCCAGCAGCCAGGGGATCGGGGGACACGGCGACACTGAAGCTTTCTTT. This sequence encodes CASSQGIGGHGDTEAFF.

This clonotype was seen a few times. The gene calls are TRBV6-1 and TRBJ1-1; D is possibly TRBD1 (6 bases). Per the germline V gene, CDR1 is MNHNS and CDR2 is SASEGT. This CDR3 is built from 14 residues. V lost 0 bases and J lost 5, with 10 bases in between. The DNA of the CDR3 is TGTGCCAGCAGTGAAGCGAGGGGGAGGACTGAAGCTTTCTTT. It translates to CASSEARGRTEAFF.

This clonotype was found a few times. The rearrangement links TRBV3-1 to TRBJ2-7; D is unclear. In germline, CDR1 is LGHDT, CDR2 YNNKEL (reference sequence). The CDR3 is 13 residues long. The V end lost 5 bases, the J end lost 2 bases, and 10 bases lay between the germline ends. CDR3 sequence: CASSFLGTYEQYF. The CDR3 coding sequence is TGTGCCAGCAGCTTTCTAGGGACCTACGAGCAGTACTTC.

This clonotype was detected ten times or more. The rearrangement links TRBV20-1 to TRBJ2-7; TRBD2 is a possible D gene (6 bases). Trimming cost V 6 bases and J 2 bases, with 17 bases left between them. This CDR3 region has 14 residues. Germline loops: CDR1 DFQATT, CDR2 SNEGSKA (reference sequence). The CDR3 nucleotides read TGCAGTGCCCCGCCCCGGGGGTTAACCTACGAGCAGTACTTC. It codes for CSAPPRGLTYEQYF.

The genes are TRBV6-5 and TRBJ1-2; no definite D call. The germline V and J ends were trimmed by 0 bases and 1 base, with 6 bases remaining between them. Germline V CDR1 and CDR2: MNHEY, SVGAGI. This CDR3 has 14 amino acids. The CDR3 DNA reads as TGTGCCAGCAGTTACTCAGAGGGTAACTATGGCTACACCTTC. Translated: CASSYSEGNYGYTF.

This clonotype was seen a handful of times. V is TRBV27 and J is TRBJ2-1; possibly TRBD1 for D (6 bases). Germline values: CDR1 MNHEY, CDR2 SMNVEV (reference sequence). V lost 8 bases to trimming and J lost 0 bases, with 14 bases between them. This CDR3 has 15 residues. DNA of the CDR3: TGTGCCAGCCGGTTGGACAGACCCTCCTACAATGAGCAGTTCTTC. It codes for CASRLDRPSYNEQFF.

This clonotype was counted at least ten times. The chain carries TRBV5-1 and TRBJ2-5, with D tentatively TRBD2 (6 bases). V was clipped by 0 bases and J by 4 bases, with 19 bases between them. CDR3 length: 17 residues. Germline CDR1 reads SGHRS; CDR2 reads YFSETQ. As DNA, the CDR3 is TGCGCCAGCAGCTTGGCCGAGGGAGGTGAGGTCGGAGAGACCCAGTACTTC. This codes for CASSLAEGGEVGETQYF. The variable domain in full, completed from reference TRBV5-1 and TRBJ2-5, reads KAGVTQTPRYLIKTRGQQVTLSCSPISGHRSVSWYQQTPGQGLQFLFEYFSETQRNKGNFPGRFSGRQFSNSRSEMNVSTLELGDSALYLCASSLAEGGEVGETQYFGPGTRLLVL.

This clonotype has just a few counts. The rearrangement uses TRBV12-3 or TRBV12-4 and TRBJ1-5; TRBD1 is a possible D gene (5 bases). The CDR3 sequence is 16 residues long. Between the trimmed V and J ends, which lost 6 bases and 4 bases, there was a span of 19 bases. CDR3 loop: CASRQTDRGWNQPQHF. The CDR3 nucleotides are TGTGCCAGCAGGCAGACAGACCGGGGGTGGAATCAGCCCCAGCATTTT.

The chain combines TRBV30 with TRBJ1-2; the D gene is possibly TRBD1 (5 bases). Germline loops: CDR1 GTSNPN, CDR2 SVGIG (reference sequence). This CDR3 has 13 residues. Trimming left V 8 bases short and J 4 bases short, with 17 bases between. This chain's CDR3 is CARRGKGIYGYTF. The CDR3 DNA reads TGTGCCCGGCGGGGGAAGGGAATCTATGGCTACACCTTC.